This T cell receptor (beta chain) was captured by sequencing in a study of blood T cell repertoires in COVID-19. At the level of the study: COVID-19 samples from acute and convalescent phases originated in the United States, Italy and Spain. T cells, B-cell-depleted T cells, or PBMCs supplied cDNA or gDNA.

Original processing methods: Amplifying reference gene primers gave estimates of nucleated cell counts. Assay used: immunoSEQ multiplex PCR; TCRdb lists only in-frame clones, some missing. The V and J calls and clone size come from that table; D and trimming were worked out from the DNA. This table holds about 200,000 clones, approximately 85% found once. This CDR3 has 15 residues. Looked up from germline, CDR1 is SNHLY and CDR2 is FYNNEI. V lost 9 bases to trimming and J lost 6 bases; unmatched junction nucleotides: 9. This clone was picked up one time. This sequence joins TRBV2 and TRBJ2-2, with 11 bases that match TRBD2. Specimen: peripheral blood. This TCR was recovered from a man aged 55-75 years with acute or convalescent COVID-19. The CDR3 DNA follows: TGTGCCAGTCAGGGAACTAGCGGGAGAGCCGGGGAGCTGTTTTTT. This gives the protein CASQGTSGRAGELFF. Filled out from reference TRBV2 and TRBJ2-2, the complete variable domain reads EPEVTQTPSHQVTQMGQEVILRCVPISNHLYFYWYRQILGQKVEFLVSFYNNEISEKSEIFDDQFSVERPDGSNFTLKIRSTKLEDSAMYFCASQGTSGRAGELFFGEGSRLTVL.